This T cell receptor beta chain is from a study of post-analysis software for immune sequencing data. V shed 0 bases and J shed 10 bases, with 15 bases lying between them. CDR3 length: 13 residues. The germline gives CDR1 DFQATT, CDR2 SNEGSKA (reference sequence). This clonotype has a handful of counts. What it recognizes is unknown. Findings and limits, study-wide: The authors found that F measure strongly co-clustered same-batch samples. Controls' normalized Chao1 diversity significantly exceeded that of multiple sclerosis patients. TRBV5-6, TRBV5-1 and TRBV20-1 were among 4 or 5 TRBV segments more frequent in patients than controls.

Unique molecular identifiers were carried by the TCR beta cDNA libraries. Via MiXCR, TCRdb re-called the PCR reads, giving one row per CDR3 protein. The data hold fewer than 900,000 distinct CDR3 sequences, with around 46% observed a single time. Sample: blood. The origin of this receptor is a girl between 10 and 17 years old with multiple sclerosis. V and J are TRBV20-1 and TRBJ1-2; D call uncertain. The CDR3 DNA reads TGCAGTGCTAGAGAGCGTCCCCCCGACGCCTACACCTTC. This translates into CSARERPPDAYTF.